This T cell receptor (beta chain) is drawn from a study of blood T cell repertoires in COVID-19. The CDR3 contains 15 residues. V shed 4 bases and J 6 bases; nucleotides not matched to a gene: 9. CDR1 MGHRA and CDR2 YSYEKL come from the germline V gene. Sequenced by immunoSEQ multiplex PCR; TCRdb stores in-frame clones only, minus some. The profile covers roughly 360,000 clones, with 88% appearing a single time and approximately 0.96% taken by the ten largest. Categorization into cohorts depended on clinical history that participants reported. The sequence was obtained from a woman in her twenties or thirties with acute COVID-19. V gene TRBV4-1 combines with J gene TRBJ1-1, with 9 positions matching TRBD1. The sample consisted of PBMCs or T cells enriched from blood (not recorded which). The CDR3 DNA is TGCGCCAGCAGCCCGGGGACAGGGTCCCGGCCTGAAGCTTTCTTT. It yields the protein CASSPGTGSRPEAFF.